Below are 24 T cell receptor beta chains sequenced from a single sample in a study of vaccination and CD4 T cells after COVID-19. Their antigen targets remain unknown. Sequencing of DNA taken from cultured CD4+ T cells relied on the Oncomine TCR Beta short-read assay. A single record per CDR3 protein comes from TCRdb applying MiXCR to the PCR reads. Counted here are about 6,600 distinct CDR3 sequences, around 50% occurring once; the ten biggest clones make up around 54%. Stated treatment: roughly 11-day PBMC culture with coronavirus spike peptide pools or control peptides (ViraFEST assay). Samples of CD4+ T cells were obtained from the unexposed donor before the COVID-19 pandemic (2011-2018). Material for sequencing was CD4+ T cells from blood, cultured in vitro. These TCRs come from a human donor in good health.

The rearrangement uses TRBV6-2 or TRBV6-3 and TRBJ1-1; TRBD1 matches 7 bases. CDR3 length: 16 amino acids. Germline trimming cut 6 bases from V and 0 bases from J; bases unmatched to any gene: 10. Looked up from germline, CDR1 is MNHEY and CDR2 is SVGEGT. The CDR3 loop is CASSRPRTGLNTEAFF. The CDR3 DNA reads TGTGCCAGCAGCCGACCCCGGACAGGATTGAACACTGAAGCTTTCTTT.

This clonotype was observed a handful of times. J is TRBJ2-5 and V is TRBV7-7; 8 bases match TRBD2. The CDR3 is 15 residues long. Germline V gene sequence: CDR1 SSHAT, CDR2 FNYEAQ (reference sequence). V lost 5 bases to trimming and J lost 5 bases; unmatched junction nucleotides: 10. The CDR3 is CASSLTQQRGETQYF. CDR3 coding DNA: TGTGCCAGCAGCCTTACCCAGCAGCGGGGGGAGACCCAGTACTTC.

V and J are TRBV11-2 and TRBJ2-5; 15 bases are shared with TRBD2. The germline V gene has CDR1 SGHAT and CDR2 FQNNGV. Losses at the gene ends were 5 bases for V and 3 bases for J; bases not matched to a gene: 4. This CDR3 is 16 amino acids long. CDR3 DNA sequence: TGTGCCAGCAGCAAGGGACTAGCGGGGGGTAAAGAGACCCAGTACTTC. This translates into CASSKGLAGGKETQYF.

V and J are TRBV20-1 and TRBJ2-1; D call uncertain. With 6 bases removed from V and 8 bases from J, the gap between germline ends came to 14 bases. Germline loops: CDR1 DFQATT, CDR2 SNEGSKA (reference sequence). The CDR3 covers 12 residues. The CDR3 is CSASWPPDEQFF. CDR3 bases: TGCAGTGCCTCCTGGCCACCAGATGAGCAGTTCTTC.

This clonotype was seen more than once but under ten times. The rearrangement links TRBV19 to TRBJ1-5; 7 nucleotides align to TRBD1. This CDR3 is 13 amino acids long. CDR1 is LNHDA and CDR2 is SQIVND in the germline V gene (reference sequence). The V and J ends lost 6 bases and 7 bases, in that order; junction bases with no gene match: 6. CDR3 in amino acids: CASRDRVGQPQHF. The CDR3 DNA reads TGTGCCAGTAGAGACAGGGTAGGGCAGCCCCAGCATTTT. The full variable domain, completed using reference TRBV19 and TRBJ1-5, is DGGITQSPKYLFRKEGQNVTLSCEQNLNHDAMYWYRQDPGQGLRLIYYSQIVNDFQKGDIAEGYSVSREKKESFPLTVTSAQKNPTAFYLCASRDRVGQPQHFGDGTRLSIL.

V and J are TRBV4-1 and TRBJ1-2, with D unresolved. The CDR3 contains 16 residues. Trimming pared 0 bases from V and 4 bases from J, leaving 15 bases between. Germline V CDR1 and CDR2: MGHRA, YSYEKL. The CDR3 bases are TGCGCCAGCAGCCAAGATTCGGCAGGACTAACCTATGGCTACACCTTC. Translating it yields CASSQDSAGLTYGYTF.

V gene TRBV7-2 combines with J gene TRBJ2-1, with TRBD2 matching 7 bases. The germline gives CDR1 SGHTA, CDR2 FQGNSA. CDR3 size: 14 residues. V lost 3 bases, J lost 4 bases, and 3 bases stayed unmatched. The chain's CDR3 is CASSLASGYNEQFF. The CDR3 DNA sequence: TGTGCCAGCAGCTTGGCTAGCGGATACAATGAGCAGTTCTTC.

This clonotype was found a few times. The V and J genes are TRBV25-1 and TRBJ1-5; D unresolved. The CDR3 consists of 13 residues. Looked up from germline, CDR1 is MGHDK and CDR2 is SYGVNS. The ends were cut back, 2 bases at V and 6 bases at J, with 8 bases in the middle. CDR3 bases: TGTGCCAGCAGTGAAGATATCCGTCAGCCCCAGCATTTT. Protein sequence: CASSEDIRQPQHF.

This clonotype occurred a few times. The chain has TRBV7-2 and TRBJ2-2, with 11 bases identical to TRBD2. Per the germline V gene, CDR1 is SGHTA and CDR2 is FQGNSA. The CDR3 covers 17 residues. V shed 4 bases, J shed 7 bases, and the junction held 11 bases outside the gene matches. The CDR3 sequence: CASSSTISGGANGELFF. The CDR3, as DNA: TGTGCCAGCAGCTCGACAATTAGCGGGGGGGCTAACGGGGAGCTGTTTTTT.

This chain connects TRBV7-2 to TRBJ1-1; TRBD1 agrees at 8 bases. The CDR3 totals 17 residues. J lost 1 base, V lost 6 bases, and 13 bases had no gene match. In germline, CDR1 is SGHTA, CDR2 FQGNSA. CDR3: CASRLDRDRITNTEAFF. The CDR3, as DNA: TGTGCCAGCAGACTCGACCGGGACAGGATTACGAACACTGAAGCTTTCTTT.

This clonotype appeared a few times. The rearrangement uses TRBV7-8 and TRBJ1-1; D not certain. The CDR3 has 13 amino acids. Trimming left V 5 bases short and J 0 bases short, with 7 bases between. Germline V lookup: CDR1 SGHVS, CDR2 FQNEAQ. For the CDR3, the DNA is TGTGCCAGCAGCCGCAACCTGAACACTGAAGCTTTCTTT. It translates to CASSRNLNTEAFF.

The rearrangement links TRBV28 to TRBJ1-2, with a weak D call TRBD1 (6 bases). The CDR3 contains 14 residues. V lost 5 bases and J 3 bases, leaving 13 bases between the germline ends. CDR1 and CDR2 (germline): MDHEN, SYDVKM. CDR3: CASSPTGSYYGYTF. The DNA of the CDR3 is TGTGCCAGCAGTCCGACAGGATCCTACTATGGCTACACCTTC.

This clonotype was picked up a small number of times. The rearrangement uses TRBV6-5 and TRBJ1-2; D is ambiguous. Trimming cost V 2 bases and J 3 bases, with 19 bases left between them. The CDR3 has 17 residues. CDR1 is MNHEY and CDR2 is SVGAGI in the germline V gene. As DNA, the CDR3 is TGTGCCAGCAGTTACCGCCAGGACCCCGTCGCTCACTATGGCTACACCTTC. As protein: CASSYRQDPVAHYGYTF.

J is TRBJ1-1 and V is TRBV7-2; D call uncertain. The CDR3 covers 16 residues. The ends were cut back, 3 bases at V and 1 base at J, with 15 bases in the middle. From germline, CDR1 is SGHTA and CDR2 FQGNSA. The CDR3 DNA reads as TGTGCCAGCAGCTTCGACGCAGGACGTTGGAACACTGAAGCTTTCTTT. Its translation is CASSFDAGRWNTEAFF.

The chain is built from TRBV2 and TRBJ1-5, with 8 bases lining up with TRBD1. Germline lookup yields CDR1 SNHLY and CDR2 FYNNEI. The CDR3 spans 15 residues. V lost 6 bases and J lost 0; bases outside the gene matches: 4. CDR3 in DNA: TGTGCCAGCAGGGGGACAGGAGATAGCAATCAGCCCCAGCATTTT. This codes for CASRGTGDSNQPQHF.

The chain carries TRBV6-4 and TRBJ2-2; D may be TRBD2 (5 bases). The V gene's germline CDR1 is MRHNA and CDR2 SNTAGT. Trimming left V 6 bases short and J 1 base short, with 9 bases between. The CDR3 length is 14 residues. The CDR3 DNA follows: TGTGCCAGCAGAACGGACTTGAACACCGGGGAGCTGTTTTTT. Protein product: CASRTDLNTGELFF.

The V and J genes are TRBV19 and TRBJ1-2; 10 nucleotides agree with TRBD1. CDR1 is LNHDA and CDR2 is SQIVND in the germline V gene (reference sequence). The V segment lost 4 bases and the J segment 2 bases; nucleotides outside the gene matches: 4. The CDR3 covers 15 residues. In DNA form, the CDR3 reads TGTGCCAGTAGTAAAGGACAGGGGGTGAACTATGGCTACACCTTC. As protein: CASSKGQGVNYGYTF.

The rearrangement links TRBV5-1 to TRBJ2-7; perhaps TRBD1 as D (6 bases). V gave up 4 bases and J gave up 1 base, with 12 bases separating them. CDR3 size: 14 residues. The germline gives CDR1 SGHRS, CDR2 YFSETQ. CDR3 DNA sequence: TGCGCCAGCAGCCCTAGGGACACTTCCTACGAGCAGTACTTC. The encoded protein is CASSPRDTSYEQYF.

On this clonotype itself: A junction end diverges from the germline sequence, so it may reflect a read error. This rearrangement joins TRBV2 to TRBJ1-2; 10 bases align to TRBD1. CDR1 SNHLY and CDR2 FYNNEI come from the germline V gene. The CDR3 extends over 11 amino acids. The CDR3 DNA sequence: TGTGCCAGCAGTCCGACAGGGGGCTCTGCCTTC. Its protein product is CASSPTGGSAF.

This chain joins TRBV20-1 and TRBJ1-6, with 11 bases that match TRBD1. J gave up 7 bases and V 4 bases, and 6 bases lay outside the gene matches. Per the germline V gene, CDR1 is DFQATT and CDR2 is SNEGSKA (reference sequence). This CDR3 comprises 15 residues. CDR3 sequence (DNA): TGCAGTGCTATAACGGGACAGGGGGGGAATTCACCCCTCCACTTT. Its translation: CSAITGQGGNSPLHF.

J is TRBJ2-5 and V is TRBV5-1, with D perhaps assigned TRBD1 or TRBD2 (5 bases each). CDR3 size: 12 residues. V lost 4 bases and J lost 5, with 9 bases in between. Germline V gene lookup returns CDR1 SGHRS and CDR2 YFSETQ. CDR3 nucleotide sequence: TGCGCCAGCAGCAGGGACGCGGAGACCCAGTACTTC. Its translation: CASSRDAETQYF.

V usage is TRBV6-2 or TRBV6-3 and J usage is TRBJ1-5; 9 bases are shared with TRBD1. Germline assignment: CDR1 MNHEY and CDR2 SVGEGT. This CDR3 region has 16 residues. V shed 6 bases and J 0 bases; nucleotides not matched to a gene: 6. Here the CDR3 DNA reads TGTGCCAGCAGCCCCCGGACAGGGGATAGCAATCAGCCCCAGCATTTT. Translating gives CASSPRTGDSNQPQHF.

The chain recombines TRBV19 with TRBJ1-4; D is possibly TRBD1 (5 bases). V was cut by 3 bases and J by 0 bases, with 8 bases left in between. The CDR3 spans 15 residues. CDR1 is LNHDA and CDR2 is SQIVND in the germline V gene (reference sequence). CDR3 in DNA: TGTGCCAGTAGTATTGGGGGGGCAACTAATGAAAAACTGTTTTTT. Translating it yields CASSIGGATNEKLFF. The whole variable domain, remainder taken from reference TRBV19 and TRBJ1-4, is DGGITQSPKYLFRKEGQNVTLSCEQNLNHDAMYWYRQDPGQGLRLIYYSQIVNDFQKGDIAEGYSVSREKKESFPLTVTSAQKNPTAFYLCASSIGGATNEKLFFGSGTQLSVL.

CDR3 protein: CARDRHYEQYF. CDR3 DNA: TGTGCCAGGGACAGACACTACGAGCAGTACTTC. The J gene is TRBJ2-7, the V gene TRBV21-1; the D call of TRBD1 is as the table states it, not checked on the DNA. TRBV21-1 constitutes a pseudogene. This CDR3 is built from 11 residues.